Listed below are T cell receptor beta chains from one sample, sequenced in a study of PD-1 blockade in mismatch repair-deficient tumors. TCRdb keeps only in-frame clones here, not all; method: immunoSEQ multiplex PCR. The profile shows 15,000 to 25,000 clones, roughly 87% of them singletons. Sequencing used PBMCs, obtained 52 weeks after starting pembrolizumab. These receptors were collected from an adult with mismatch repair-deficient cancer. CDR3s include the opening cysteine and the closing phenylalanine or tryptophan. Fields, in order: D gene, J gene, clone size, V gene, CDR3 protein, CDR3 DNA. D genes are given only for firm matches. Only some rows state a clone size, as once, few, many or a class for expanded clones.

- TRBJ1-2 - TRBV5-6 CASSPGDGYGYTF TGTGCCAGCAGCCCAGGGGATGGCTATGGCTACACCTTC
- TRBJ2-1 medium-sized TRBV5-5 CASSSTPSPTNNEQFF TGTGCCAGCAGCTCCACTCCTAGCCCTACTAACAATGAGCAGTTCTTC
- TRBJ1-2 - TRBV18 CASSEDRTYGYTF TGTGCCAGCTCAGAAGACAGGACTTATGGCTACACCTTC
TRBD1 TRBJ2-7 - TRBV27 CASSFTLAGGTGEQYF TGTGCCAGCAGTTTCACGCTTGCAGGGGGTACTGGCGAGCAGTACTTC
- TRBJ2-5 - TRBV21-1 CASSNLSGSEETQYF TGTGCCAGCAGCAATCTGAGCGGGAGCGAGGAGACCCAGTACTTC
TRBD2 TRBJ2-5 - TRBV5-1 CASSLERTGGPGETQYF TGCGCCAGCAGCTTAGAGAGAACGGGAGGGCCGGGGGAGACCCAGTACTTC
TRBD2 TRBJ2-3 - TRBV27 CASSPSGGRVDTQYF TGTGCCAGCAGTCCTTCGGGCGGGAGGGTGGATACGCAGTATTTT
TRBD2 TRBJ2-7 - TRBV18 CASSPGGRAGYEQYF TGTGCCAGCTCACCAGGCGGGAGGGCCGGGTACGAGCAGTACTTC
- TRBJ2-1 - TRBV5-1 CASSSRLANEQFF TGCGCCAGCAGCTCAAGGCTAGCCAATGAGCAGTTCTTC
TRBD2 TRBJ2-7 - TRBV5-1 CASSLVAGGPDEQYF TGCGCCAGCAGCTTGGTAGCGGGAGGGCCAGACGAGCAGTACTTC
TRBD2 TRBJ2-3 once TRBV4-2 CASSQKREVDTQYF TGTGCCAGCAGCCAAAAGCGGGAGGTAGATACGCAGTATTTT
- TRBJ1-2 once TRBV10-3 CAISESNRPNYGYTF TGTGCCATCAGTGAGTCCAACAGGCCGAACTATGGCTACACCTTC
TRBD1 TRBJ2-7 few TRBV4-2 CASSLGTAYEQYF TGTGCCAGCAGCCTCGGGACAGCCTACGAGCAGTACTTC
TRBD1 TRBJ2-7 few TRBV6-1 CASSAGQVYEQYF TGTGCCAGCAGTGCGGGACAGGTCTACGAGCAGTACTTC
TRBD2 TRBJ2-1 - TRBV7-6 CASSPTSAGSYSYNEQFF TGTGCCAGCAGCCCGACTAGCGCCGGCTCCTACTCCTACAATGAGCAGTTCTTC
- TRBJ2-5 - TRBV29-1 CSVATAQETQYF TGCAGCGTTGCGACTGCTCAAGAGACCCAGTACTTC
TRBD1 TRBJ1-1 - TRBV19 CASSLRGLEAFF TGTGCCAGTAGTCTCAGGGGGCTAGAAGCTTTCTTT
TRBD2 TRBJ2-5 - TRBV28 CASSKAGAQQQTQYF TGTGCCAGCAGCAAAGCGGGGGCCCAACAGCAGACCCAGTACTTC
TRBD1 TRBJ2-1 - TRBV6-6 CASSADRVFYNEQFF TGTGCCAGCAGTGCAGACAGGGTCTTCTACAATGAGCAGTTCTTC
- TRBJ1-5 - TRBV10-1 CAIKPGDRLFGNQPQHF TGCGCCATCAAACCGGGAGACCGGCTCTTTGGAAATCAGCCCCAGCATTTT
- TRBJ1-2 once TRBV10-3 CAIRGNRDYGYTF TGTGCCATCAGGGGGAACAGGGACTATGGCTACACCTTC
TRBD1 TRBJ2-2 - TRBV11-2 CASSDQGALPGELFF TGTGCCAGCAGCGACCAGGGGGCGCTCCCCGGGGAGCTGTTTTTT
TRBD1 TRBJ2-3 - TRBV7-9 CASSLGIARDRGTDTQYF TGTGCCAGCAGCTTAGGGATAGCCAGGGACAGGGGAACAGATACGCAGTATTTT
TRBD2 TRBJ2-5 - TRBV28 CASSPPGLAFETQYF TGTGCCAGCAGTCCCCCGGGACTAGCCTTCGAGACCCAGTACTTC
- TRBJ1-4 - TRBV7-2 CASSLAGGRVEKLFF TGTGCCAGCAGCTTAGCAGGAGGAAGGGTTGAAAAACTGTTTTTT
- TRBJ2-1 - TRBV2 CAIGGYNEQFF TGTGCCATAGGGGGTTACAATGAGCAGTTCTTC
- TRBJ2-1 - TRBV5-4 CASSFGPGQYNEQFF TGTGCCAGCAGCTTCGGGCCCGGACAGTACAATGAGCAGTTCTTC
- TRBJ1-1 - TRBV6-5 CASTDRIMNTEAFF TGTGCCAGCACTGACAGGATCATGAACACTGAAGCTTTCTTT
- TRBJ1-4 - TRBV4-2 CASSQDRTNEKLFF TGTGCCAGCAGCCAAGACAGGACTAATGAAAAACTGTTTTTT
TRBD2 TRBJ2-1 - TRBV4-1 CASSQAPLAGGHNEQFF TGCGCCAGCAGCCAAGCTCCGCTAGCGGGAGGGCACAATGAGCAGTTCTTC
TRBD2 TRBJ2-5 - TRBV6-1 CASSGLAVQETQYF TGTGCCAGCAGTGGACTAGCGGTCCAAGAGACCCAGTACTTC
- TRBJ1-6 few TRBV28 CATSRGGNSPLHF TGTGCCACCAGCCGTGGTGGCAATTCACCCCTCCACTTT
- TRBJ2-3 - TRBV6-1 CASSVSPFSTDTQYF TGTGCCAGCAGTGTTTCTCCCTTCAGCACAGATACGCAGTATTTT
TRBD1 TRBJ1-5 - TRBV27 CASSLFGQGAQPQHF TGTGCCAGCAGTTTATTTGGGCAGGGGGCGCAGCCCCAGCATTTT
- TRBJ1-4 - TRBV7-2 CASSERYILSEKLFF TGTGCCAGCAGCGAGAGGTACATCTTATCTGAAAAACTGTTTTTT
TRBD1 TRBJ1-5 - TRBV28 CASLQQGAGQPQHF TGTGCCAGCCTACAACAGGGGGCTGGTCAGCCCCAGCATTTT
- TRBJ1-1 - TRBV5-1 CASRDSTEAFF TGCGCCAGCAGGGACAGCACTGAAGCTTTCTTT
TRBD1 TRBJ2-3 - TRBV23-1 CASSRPSGQGGTDTQYF TGCGCCAGCAGTCGACCCTCGGGACAGGGGGGGACAGATACGCAGTATTTT
TRBD1 TRBJ1-4 - TRBV9 CASSGRHETGSEGKLFF TGTGCCAGCAGCGGACGACATGAGACAGGGAGTGAGGGAAAACTGTTTTTT
- TRBJ1-1 - TRBV6-5 CASSSRGMNTEAFF TGTGCCAGCAGTTCCCGAGGGATGAACACTGAAGCTTTCTTT
TRBD1 TRBJ2-1 - TRBV4-1 CASSDRAHEQFF TGCGCCAGTTCGGACAGGGCCCATGAGCAGTTCTTC
- TRBJ2-7 - TRBV5-4 CASSKPGYRSYEQYF TGTGCCAGCAGCAAACCGGGGTACCGCTCCTACGAGCAGTACTTC
- TRBJ2-3 - TRBV7-9 CASSLASNPADTQYF TGTGCCAGCAGCTTAGCGTCGAATCCTGCGGATACGCAGTATTTT
- TRBJ1-2 - TRBV11-2 CASSTTSELYGYTF TGTGCCAGCAGCACTACCTCGGAGCTCTATGGCTACACCTTC
- TRBJ2-5 - TRBV11-2 CASSHKGRNLRYQETQYF TGTGCCAGCAGCCACAAGGGGCGTAACTTAAGGTACCAAGAGACCCAGTACTTC
TRBD1 TRBJ2-1 few TRBV27 CASSTPTGVNEQFF TGTGCCAGCAGTACCCCTACAGGGGTGAATGAGCAGTTCTTC
TRBD1 TRBJ1-4 - TRBV6-1 CASRDRGNEKLFF TGTGCCAGCAGGGACAGGGGAAATGAAAAACTGTTTTTT
- TRBJ1-4 - TRBV7-2 CASSLAPILTGEKLFF TGTGCCAGCAGCTTAGCCCCTATCCTGACAGGCGAAAAACTGTTTTTT
- TRBJ1-1 - TRBV2 CASSAWGHTEAFF TGTGCCAGCAGTGCTTGGGGGCACACTGAAGCTTTCTTT
TRBD2 TRBJ2-1 - TRBV9 CASSVGGRGREQFF TGTGCCAGCAGCGTAGGCGGGAGAGGTCGGGAGCAGTTCTTC
- TRBJ1-2 - TRBV28 CASSLLGSYYGYTF TGTGCCAGCAGTTTACTGGGCTCCTACTATGGCTACACCTTC
TRBD2 TRBJ2-7 few TRBV28 CASSLPSGYEQYF TGTGCCAGCAGTTTACCTAGCGGCTACGAGCAGTACTTC
TRBD2 TRBJ2-7 - TRBV7-2 CASWGTSGNHPRTYEQYF TGTGCCAGTTGGGGGACTAGCGGGAACCACCCCCGAACCTACGAGCAGTACTTC
- TRBJ1-4 - TRBV18 CASSPTLRVSNEKLFF TGTGCCAGCTCACCCACGCTCAGGGTCTCTAATGAAAAACTGTTTTTT